This TCR beta chain comes out of a study of blood T cells in healthy people across ages. This clonotype has more than one count but fewer than ten. At one end, the junction sequence differs from germline, possibly due to a read error. Then a second PCR, running about 6 to 11 cycles, was carried out with a sample-barcoded 5' primer and a J-beta primer mix. TCRdb used MiXCR to reprocess the 5' RACE reads, holding one entry per CDR3 protein. The sample comprises roughly 560,000 distinct CDR3 sequences, approximately 25% of which are singletons, and roughly 10% rests with the top ten. The data also belong to a second study, concerning T cells of mothers and their children.

The sequence came from a boy younger than 18 in good health. The sample taken for sequencing was blood.

CDR3 residues: CASSHSSPSGEALAKNIQYF. The CDR3 DNA is TGTGCCAGCAGTCACTCTAGCCCGAGTGGGGAGGCCCTAGCCAAAAACATTCAGTACTTC. V and J are TRBV6-2 or TRBV6-3 and TRBJ2-4, with a weak D call TRBD2 (6 bases). CDR3 length: 20 amino acids. CDR1 and CDR2 (germline): MNHEY, SVGEGT.